This TCR beta chain comes out of a study of CD8+ T cells in alopecia areata (dated by TCRdb to between 2018 and 2020). Background for the entire study: Treated patients were enrolled in an open-label pilot trial of oral tofacitinib, 5 to 10 mg twice daily, for moderate-to-severe alopecia areata. In humans, TCRbeta sequencing was performed on scalp tissue and on sorted CD4+ and CD8+ peripheral blood T cells from healthy controls and from patients with patchy or totalis/universalis alopecia areata. Patients on tofacitinib were biopsied at baseline and after 4 and 24 weeks of treatment, and several of the patients also had a later scalp biopsy. In treated patients, disease severity was measured using the SALT score, which gives the percentage of scalp surface area affected. The RNA source kit depended on sample type: the PAXgene miRNA kit for fixed scalp, the miRNeasy kit for PBMCs, and the RNeasy kit for mouse skin. immunoSEQ multiplex PCR using 35 Vbeta forward primers and 13 Jbeta reverse primers was used to amplify TCRbeta CDR3 regions. Patients received tofacitinib for 6 to 18 months and were then followed off drug for 6 months to check for delayed response and recurrence. To study T cell clonal expansion in alopecia areata, the researchers applied high-throughput TCRbeta sequencing to both the C3H/HeJ mouse model and human patients. Scalp clonality was compared across normal scalp (n=4), patchy alopecia areata scalp (n=8), and alopecia totalis/universalis scalp (n=8). Broader findings and caveats from the paper: Compared with mice, TCR sequences shared between patients were less clear, possibly partly because of HLA diversity across the patient population. Many expanded lesional clones persisted in scalp and blood during tofacitinib treatment, which may partly explain relapse after stopping treatment. Scalp clonality and the number of expanded CD8+ clones among the top 100 scalp clones were significantly decreased by tofacitinib. Unlike mouse skin, where gammadelta T cells dominate, normal human skin contains resident alphabeta T cells that get sequenced too, which complicates analysis of the scalp TCR repertoire. Compared with normal scalp, lesional scalp, particularly in alopecia totalis/universalis, had higher clonality and more expanded CD8+ clones, which suggests antigenic drive. Because the treated cohort was small and included a single nonresponder, larger studies are needed to assess links between baseline CD8+ expansion and response.

This specimen's time point label, per the study, means: 20 to 30 weeks on oral tofacitinib. Reading the label with the study, this specimen's treatment or condition is: oral pan-JAK inhibitor, 5-10 mg twice daily. From alopecia areata patients, peripheral blood was collected along with lesional scalp punch biopsies. PBMCs were isolated by density centrifugation and stained for CD3, CD4 and CD8, and CD4+ and CD8+ T cells were sorted on a FACSAria. A note on this clone: What this receptor recognizes is not known. It has no much larger one-base neighbor in the sample; base qualities were not kept.

CDR1 and CDR2 were assigned from the germline V gene as SGHDN and FVKESK. There are 14 amino acids in the CDR3, from cysteine to phenylalanine inclusive. Here the CDR3 DNA is all that survives: 42 bases in frame from base 1. For this chain, trimming is 4 bases at the V end and 3 bases at the J end, and the number of junction bases without a gene match is 2. Library method: the immunoSEQ multiplex PCR assay. For TCR sequencing, RNA was extracted from every sample and reverse transcribed into cDNA to serve as template. SuperScript III was used for first-strand cDNA synthesis, primed with a 2:1 mix of oligo-dT and random hexamers. Amplification bias was assessed with a synthetic immune receptor repertoire, and residual bias was removed computationally. The original pipeline was this. Raw reads were preprocessed to remove errors, and CDR3 was defined by IMGT conventions from the conserved cysteine to phenylalanine. Clonality was computed as 1 minus the Shannon entropy, with the entropy normalized by log2 of the number of productive unique TCRs. Whether scalp clones were CD4 or CD8 was inferred by matching scalp TCRbeta sequences against CD4 and CD8 repertoires sorted from blood. TCRdb took this table from immuneACCESS and kept in-frame rearrangements with V and J called. Such tables lack part of the clones; where checked against another copy, unresolved V genes explain under half of the gap, and the rest is unexplained. V, J and clone size derive from that table, while D and trimming were established from the DNA sequence. This sample has 110,000 or so clones in its table, and approximately 51% of those were observed once. 3% to 4% of the sample lies in the top ten.

This clonotype was sampled from a human donor with alopecia areata. Sequenced here: CD4+ T cells sorted from blood, sampled at week 24, from a patient treated with tofacitinib. The chain links TRBV14 with TRBJ2-7, with 11 bases aligning to TRBD1. The CDR3 is CASSRGTGGYEQYF. The DNA sequence is given as TGTGCCAGCAGCCGGGGGACAGGGGGCTACGAGCAGTACTTC.